The 13 T cell receptor beta chains presented below share a single source sample, sequenced in a study of cytomegalovirus exposure and HLA in healthy donors. PCR amplification relied on 60 Vbeta primers (plus 13 Jbeta primers). Method: immunoSEQ multiplex PCR; TCRdb's copy keeps in-frame clones and lacks some. The sample has more than 150,000 clones, 80% seen once; the top ten hold around 1.4%. Sequencing was done on a sample of PBMCs. These receptor sequences come from a girl aged 5-17 years in good health and CMV-seropositive.

This clone was counted only a few times. The rearrangement joins TRBV15 to TRBJ2-7, with 10 bases identical to TRBD2. Per germline, CDR1 LNHNV and CDR2 YYDKDF (reference sequence). The CDR3 has 17 amino acids. With 3 bases clipped from V and 5 bases from J, the junction kept 13 bases outside the gene matches. Here the CDR3 reads CATSREAPSGRIHEQYF. Here the CDR3 DNA reads TGTGCCACCAGCAGGGAGGCCCCTAGCGGGAGAATCCACGAGCAGTACTTC.

This clone has a handful of counts. V usage is TRBV19 and J usage is TRBJ1-1; D is uncertain. This CDR3 contains 14 residues. Trimming pared 10 bases from V and 4 bases from J, leaving 19 bases between. CDR1 and CDR2 from the germline V gene are LNHDA and SQIVND (reference sequence). The CDR3 region is CATTIRSPGTEAFF. Written as DNA, the CDR3 is TGTGCCACCACGATAAGAAGCCCTGGCACTGAAGCTTTCTTT.

V gene TRBV11-2 combines with J gene TRBJ2-7; 8 bases are a match to TRBD1. Germline CDR1 SGHAT, CDR2 FQNNGV. The CDR3 covers 15 residues. Unmatched junction bases numbered 11, after V lost 4 bases and J lost 6 bases. CDR3: CASSSAGQGAREQYF. The CDR3 bases are TGTGCCAGCAGCTCCGCTGGGCAGGGGGCGCGCGAGCAGTACTTC.

CDR3 protein: CASTGTSEYNEQFF. The CDR3 DNA is TGTGCCAGCACCGGGACTAGCGAGTACAATGAGCAGTTCTTC. The rearrangement links TRBV5-4 to TRBJ2-1, with 10 bases lining up with TRBD2. Germline trimming cut 6 bases from V and 4 bases from J; bases unmatched to any gene: 4. CDR1 and CDR2 from the germline V gene are SGHNT and YYREEE (reference sequence). CDR3 length: 14 amino acids.

This rearrangement joins TRBV6-5 to TRBJ2-2, with 8 bases matching TRBD1. Germline CDR1 reads MNHEY; CDR2 reads SVGAGI. V trimming: 5 bases; J trimming: 3 bases; junction bases outside the gene matches: 5. The CDR3 has 15 residues. This chain's CDR3 is CASSPRTGYTGELFF. The CDR3 DNA sequence: TGTGCCAGCAGTCCCCGGACAGGGTACACCGGGGAGCTGTTTTTT.

DNA of the CDR3: TGTGCCAGCAGTTACAGTGAAAAGCGGTACAATGAGCAGTTCTTC. This sequence encodes CASSYSEKRYNEQFF. The chain is built from TRBV6-5 and TRBJ2-1; TRBD2 might be the D (5 bases). V was cut by 2 bases and J by 4 bases, with 12 bases left in between. CDR1 is MNHEY, CDR2 SVGAGI, per germline. The CDR3 runs 15 residues.

This clone was picked up a small number of times. V and J are TRBV7-8 and TRBJ2-5; 8 bases match TRBD2. The CDR3 runs 17 residues. The germline gives CDR1 SGHVS, CDR2 FQNEAQ. V was pared by 3 bases and J by 0 bases, with 9 bases of the junction left unmatched. CDR3 in DNA: TGTGCCAGCAGCTTGGGGGCCGGGAGGGAGTACCAAGAGACCCAGTACTTC. It codes for CASSLGAGREYQETQYF.

This clone was seen a handful of times. The chain employs TRBV4-2 and TRBJ2-2; 9 bases agree with TRBD1. The V gene end was trimmed by 4 bases and the J gene end by 8 bases; junction bases not matched to a gene: 11. The CDR3 has 16 amino acids. Germline loops: CDR1 LGHNA, CDR2 YNFKEQ. CDR3 DNA sequence: TGTGCCAGCAGCCCAAGGACAGGGGTCAGGGATGGGGAGCTGTTTTTT. Encoded protein: CASSPRTGVRDGELFF.

The chain is built from TRBV7-3 and TRBJ2-1; 13 bases agree with TRBD2. The germline CDR1 and CDR2 sequences are SGHTA and FQGTGA. The CDR3 loop spans 15 amino acids. Trimming removed 5 bases from V and 4 bases from J; junction bases left unmatched: 2. In DNA, the CDR3 is TGTGCCAGCAGCCCGGGACTAGCGGGGTACAATGAGCAGTTCTTC. It yields the protein CASSPGLAGYNEQFF.

This clone was detected only once. This chain joins TRBV14 and TRBJ1-1; 7 bases fit TRBD1. The CDR3 extends over 13 amino acids. Trimming removed 4 bases from V and 7 bases from J; junction bases left unmatched: 6. In germline, CDR1 is SGHDN, CDR2 FVKESK. CDR3 bases: TGTGCCAGCAGCCCCCCCGGGACAGTTGAAGCTTTCTTT. It translates to CASSPPGTVEAFF.

The chain's CDR3 is CASSLGQHSGNTIYF. The CDR3 DNA is TGTGCCAGCAGCTTGGGACAGCACTCTGGAAACACCATATATTTT. This chain connects TRBV11-1 to TRBJ1-3; 7 bases fit TRBD1. V trimming: 3 bases; J trimming: 0 bases; junction bases outside the gene matches: 2. There are 15 residues in the CDR3. Germline-derived CDR1 and CDR2 are SGHAT and FQDESV (reference sequence).

The V call is TRBV29-1, the J call TRBJ2-7; no reliable D call. Germline V lookup: CDR1 SQVTM, CDR2 ANQGSEA. V lost 4 bases to trimming and J lost 3 bases, with 7 bases between them. This CDR3 spans 11 amino acids. CDR3 nucleotide sequence: TGCAGCGTTGGCCACTACTACGAGCAGTACTTC. Its protein is CSVGHYYEQYF.

This chain uses TRBV11-2 with TRBJ2-1; 11 positions agree with TRBD2. CDR3 length equals 15 residues. Trimming cost V 5 bases and J 6 bases; bases outside gene matches: 6. Germline CDR1 SGHAT, CDR2 FQNNGV. In DNA, the CDR3 is TGTGCCAGCAGCACGAAACTAGCGGGAGTCAATGAGCAGTTCTTC. Its translation: CASSTKLAGVNEQFF. Looking up the rest from reference TRBV11-2 and TRBJ2-1 gives the full variable domain: EAGVAQSPRYKIIEKRQSVAFWCNPISGHATLYWYQQILGQGPKLLIQFQNNGVVDDSQLPKDRFSAERLKGVDSTLKIQPAKLEDSAVYLCASSTKLAGVNEQFFGPGTRLTVL.